The source of this TCR beta chain is a study of T cells in Graves' hyperthyroidism and ophthalmopathy. V was shortened by 3 bases and J by 4 bases, with 16 bases between the two germline ends. The V gene's germline CDR1 is SGHAT and CDR2 FQNNGV. CDR3 size: 15 residues. The table lists this clonotype with many counts. From RNA transcripts, TCR beta CDR3 regions were amplified. Initially, a first-round RT-PCR of the TCR CDR3 employed the HTBI primer set. TCRdb reprocessed the multiplex PCR reads with MiXCR, giving one entry per CDR3 protein. The sample lists approximately 610,000 distinct CDR3 sequences, roughly 14% seen once, with approximately 4.3% in the top ten.

The receptor was isolated from a woman aged 40-49 years with Graves' ophthalmopathy. Sequences were obtained from blood. This chain uses TRBV11-2 with TRBJ2-7, with D perhaps TRBD2 (5 bases). The DNA of the CDR3 is TGTGCCAGCAGCTTCGTATCCAGCGGAGCTTACGAGCAGTACTTC. Translated, it gives CASSFVSSGAYEQYF.